These 15 T cell receptor beta chains share one sample of origin, sequenced in a study of cytomegalovirus exposure and HLA in healthy donors. Assay: immunoSEQ multiplex PCR; the TCRdb copy retains only in-frame clones and omits some. The sample lists approximately 300,000 clones, approximately 90% occurring once. Specimen: PBMCs. Receptors originate from a woman aged 18-35 years in good health and CMV-seronegative.

The chain's CDR3 is CASSLEGDEQYF. DNA of the CDR3: TGTGCCAGCAGCTTAGAGGGGGACGAGCAGTACTTC. This sequence joins TRBV13 and TRBJ2-7; D perhaps matches TRBD1 (6 bases). The CDR3 has 12 amino acids. The V end was cut by 1 base, the J end by 5 bases, with 6 bases between. Germline V CDR1 and CDR2: PRHDT, FYEKMQ (reference sequence).

The chain combines TRBV12-5 with TRBJ2-7; 7 bases match TRBD1. The junction had 18 bases not matched to a gene; V was cut back by 8 bases and J by 2 bases. This CDR3 has 17 amino acids. Germline V gene data show CDR1 as LGHNT and CDR2 as FRNRAP. In nucleotides, the CDR3 is TGTGCTAGTCAAAGGCGCCGAATCGGGACAGAACCCTACGAGCAGTACTTC. Its translation: CASQRRRIGTEPYEQYF.

The V gene is TRBV5-1, the J gene TRBJ2-1; 10 nucleotides agree with TRBD2. Germline V gene sequence: CDR1 SGHRS, CDR2 YFSETQ. Trimming cost V 7 bases and J 10 bases; bases outside gene matches: 11. The CDR3 runs 14 residues. CDR3 sequence reads: CASPGASGRKEQFF. The DNA of the CDR3 is TGCGCCAGCCCAGGCGCTAGCGGGAGAAAAGAGCAGTTCTTC.

The chain has TRBV7-2 and TRBJ1-2; a weak D match, TRBD1 (6 bases). CDR1 is SGHTA and CDR2 is FQGNSA in the germline V gene. The CDR3 is 11 residues long. Deletions cut 5 bases from V and 6 bases from J, with 7 bases between. The CDR3 nucleotides read TGTGCCAGCAGCAACAGGGATGGCTACACCTTC. Protein product: CASSNRDGYTF.

The rearrangement joins TRBV7-9 to TRBJ1-2; the match to TRBD1 covers 10 bases. Germline V gene data show CDR1 as SEHNR and CDR2 as FQNEAQ (reference sequence). The length of the CDR3 is 14 residues. V shed 4 bases, J shed 4 bases, and the junction held 3 bases outside the gene matches. The CDR3 is CASSSGQGGYGYTF. The CDR3 bases are TGTGCCAGCAGCTCTGGACAGGGGGGCTATGGCTACACCTTC.

The CDR3 bases are TGTGCCATCAGTGCCGAACAGGCTACCTACGAGCAGTACTTC. Residues: CAISAEQATYEQYF. The chain combines TRBV10-3 with TRBJ2-7; a possible D gene is TRBD1 (5 bases). This CDR3 is 14 amino acids long. Trimming removed 4 bases from V and 2 bases from J, with 12 bases in between. The germline V gene encodes CDR1 ENHRY and CDR2 SYGVKD.

The CDR3 bases are TGTGCCAGCAGCCACGGGGGAGAGCAGTACTTC. This translates into CASSHGGEQYF. J is TRBJ2-7 and V is TRBV14; weak D call: TRBD2 (6 bases). This CDR3 contains 11 residues. Per germline, CDR1 SGHDN and CDR2 FVKESK. V lost 3 bases, J lost 7 bases, and 7 bases lay in between.

This chain joins TRBV28 and TRBJ2-7, with a weak D call TRBD1 (5 bases). Trimming left V 6 bases short and J 0 bases short, with 15 bases between. Germline V gene data show CDR1 as MDHEN and CDR2 as SYDVKM. This CDR3 has 15 residues. The CDR3 protein is CASSEGALSSYEQYF. CDR3 nucleotide sequence: TGTGCCAGCAGCGAAGGGGCACTGAGCTCCTACGAGCAGTACTTC.

The rearrangement uses TRBV19 and TRBJ2-3; D perhaps matches TRBD2 (5 bases). V lost 3 bases and J lost 4, with 11 bases in between. The CDR3 runs 14 residues. The germline V gene has CDR1 LNHDA and CDR2 SQIVND (reference sequence). DNA for the CDR3: TGTGCCAGTAGTATCGGCGGACTCGCAGATACGCAGTATTTT. Amino acid sequence: CASSIGGLADTQYF.

This sequence joins TRBV4-2 and TRBJ2-3; perhaps TRBD2 as D (6 bases). CDR3 length equals 16 residues. The germline CDR1 and CDR2 sequences are LGHNA and YNFKEQ. Trimming left V 0 bases short and J 5 bases short, with 15 bases between. CDR3 bases: TGTGCCAGCAGCCAAGAGGGCGGCGGGATGAAAGATACGCAGTATTTT. Encoded protein: CASSQEGGGMKDTQYF.

CDR3 nucleotide sequence: TGTGCCAGCAGCTTAATGGGTCGGGACGAGCAGTACTTC. Translating gives CASSLMGRDEQYF. The chain is built from TRBV7-3 and TRBJ2-7, with D unresolved. V was pared by 1 base and J by 5 bases, with 9 bases between. CDR1 is SGHTA and CDR2 is FQGTGA in the germline V gene. This CDR3 has 13 amino acids.

This chain links TRBV27 with TRBJ2-7; 14 bases align to TRBD2. Germline CDR1 MNHEY, CDR2 SMNVEV (reference sequence). This CDR3 contains 16 residues. Trimming removed 8 bases from V and 2 bases from J; junction bases left unmatched: 8. CDR3 sequence: CASQQGLAGGAYEQYF. The CDR3 DNA reads TGTGCCAGCCAACAAGGACTAGCGGGAGGAGCCTACGAGCAGTACTTC.

With respect to this clone: One end of the junction varies from germline; a read error may be responsible. The V gene is TRBV28, the J gene TRBJ1-2; 7 bases line up with TRBD1. Germline V gene sequence: CDR1 MDHEN, CDR2 SYDVKM. The CDR3 is made up of 11 amino acids. The chain's CDR3 is CASTQGVVNAF. The CDR3 nucleotides read TGTGCCAGCACCCAGGGGGTCGTAAACGCCTTC.

This rearrangement joins TRBV2 to TRBJ2-1; TRBD2 aligns across 8 bases. CDR1 SNHLY and CDR2 FYNNEI come from the germline V gene. The CDR3 has 15 residues. The trim removed 1 base at V and 4 bases at J, leaving 3 bases unmatched. The CDR3 bases are TGTGCCAGCAGTGAAGGACTAGCGCCGTACAATGAGCAGTTCTTC. The encoded protein is CASSEGLAPYNEQFF.

The J gene is TRBJ1-5, the V gene TRBV28; D is unresolved. Germline V lookup: CDR1 MDHEN, CDR2 SYDVKM. The length of the CDR3 is 14 residues. Trimming removed 2 bases from V and 5 bases from J, with 10 bases in between. The CDR3: CASSLGQVYQPQHF. DNA for the CDR3: TGTGCCAGCAGTTTAGGGCAGGTTTATCAGCCCCAGCATTTT.